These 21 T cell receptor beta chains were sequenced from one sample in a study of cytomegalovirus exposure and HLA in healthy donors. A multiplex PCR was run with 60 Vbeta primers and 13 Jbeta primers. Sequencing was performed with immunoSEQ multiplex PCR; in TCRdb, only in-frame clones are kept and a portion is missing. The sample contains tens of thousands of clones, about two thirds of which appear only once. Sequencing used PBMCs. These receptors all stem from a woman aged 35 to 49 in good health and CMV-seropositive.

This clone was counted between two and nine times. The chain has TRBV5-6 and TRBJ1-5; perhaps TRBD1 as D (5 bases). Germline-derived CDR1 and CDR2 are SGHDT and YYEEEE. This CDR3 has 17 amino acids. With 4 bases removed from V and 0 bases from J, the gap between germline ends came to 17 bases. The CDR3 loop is CASSRGRGIYSNQPQHF. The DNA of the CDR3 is TGTGCCAGCAGCCGAGGGCGGGGGATCTATAGCAATCAGCCCCAGCATTTT.

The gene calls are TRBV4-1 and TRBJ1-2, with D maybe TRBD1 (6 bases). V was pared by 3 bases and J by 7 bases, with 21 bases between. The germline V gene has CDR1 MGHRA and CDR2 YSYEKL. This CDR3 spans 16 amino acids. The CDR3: CASSHHFLDKGGGYTF. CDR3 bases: TGCGCCAGCAGCCACCATTTTCTGGACAAAGGGGGTGGCTACACCTTC.

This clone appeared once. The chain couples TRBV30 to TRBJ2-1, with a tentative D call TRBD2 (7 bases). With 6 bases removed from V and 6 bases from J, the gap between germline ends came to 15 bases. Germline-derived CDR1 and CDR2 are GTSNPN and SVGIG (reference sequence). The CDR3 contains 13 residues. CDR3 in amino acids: CACGGQPCNEQFF. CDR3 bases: TGTGCCTGCGGGGGGCAGCCCTGCAATGAGCAGTTCTTC.

The CDR3 region is CASSGGGAGDTQYF. CDR3 coding DNA: TGTGCCAGCAGCGGCGGGGGGGCAGGAGATACGCAGTATTTT. J is TRBJ2-3 and V is TRBV6-5; 9 nucleotides align to TRBD2. The germline CDR1 and CDR2 sequences are MNHEY and SVGAGI. The CDR3 has 14 amino acids. V lost 6 bases, J lost 5 bases, and 6 bases stayed unmatched.

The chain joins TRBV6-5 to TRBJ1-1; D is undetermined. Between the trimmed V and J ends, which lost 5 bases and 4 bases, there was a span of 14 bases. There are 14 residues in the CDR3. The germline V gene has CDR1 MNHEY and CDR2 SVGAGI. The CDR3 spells CASSKEGGGTEAFF. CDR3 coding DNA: TGTGCCAGCAGTAAAGAGGGAGGTGGCACTGAAGCTTTCTTT.

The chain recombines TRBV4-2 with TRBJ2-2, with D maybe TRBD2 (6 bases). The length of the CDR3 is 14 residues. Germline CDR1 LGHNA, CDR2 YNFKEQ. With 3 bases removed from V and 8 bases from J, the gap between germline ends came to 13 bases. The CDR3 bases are TGTGCCAGCAGCCAGGCGGGGTCATCGGGGGAGCTGTTTTTT. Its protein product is CASSQAGSSGELFF.

The CDR3 spells CSVPGNRGTGELFF. The CDR3 bases are TGCAGCGTGCCTGGTAACAGGGGTACCGGGGAGCTGTTTTTT. The chain links TRBV29-1 to TRBJ2-2; 7 bases line up with TRBD1. This CDR3 spans 14 amino acids. Germline trimming cut 6 bases from V and 5 bases from J; bases unmatched to any gene: 9. Germline assignment: CDR1 SQVTM and CDR2 ANQGSEA.

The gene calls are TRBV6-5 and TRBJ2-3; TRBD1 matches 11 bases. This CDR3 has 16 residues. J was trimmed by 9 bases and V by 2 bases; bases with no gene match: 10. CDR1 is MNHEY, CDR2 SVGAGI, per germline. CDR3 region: CASSYNGQGATLTQYF. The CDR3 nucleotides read TGTGCCAGCAGTTACAATGGACAGGGGGCGACGTTGACGCAGTATTTT.

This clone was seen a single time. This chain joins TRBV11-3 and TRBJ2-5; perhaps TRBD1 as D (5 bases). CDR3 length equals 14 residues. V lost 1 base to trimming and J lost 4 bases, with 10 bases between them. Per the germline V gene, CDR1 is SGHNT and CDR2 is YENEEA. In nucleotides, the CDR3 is TGTGCCAGCAGCTTAGGGGGCCTCCGAGAGACCCAGTACTTC. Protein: CASSLGGLRETQYF.

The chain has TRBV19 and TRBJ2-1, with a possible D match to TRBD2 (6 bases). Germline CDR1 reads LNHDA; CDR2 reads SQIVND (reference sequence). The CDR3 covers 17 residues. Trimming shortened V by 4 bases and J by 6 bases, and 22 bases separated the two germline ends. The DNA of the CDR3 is TGTGCCAGTAGTACCCTAAGCCCTCCTCGGACTACCAATGAGCAGTTCTTC. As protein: CASSTLSPPRTTNEQFF.

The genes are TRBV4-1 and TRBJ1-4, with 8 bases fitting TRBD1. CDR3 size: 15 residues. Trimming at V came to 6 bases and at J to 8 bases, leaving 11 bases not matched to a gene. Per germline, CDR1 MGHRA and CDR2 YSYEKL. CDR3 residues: CASSSRGTGDEKLFF. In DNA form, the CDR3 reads TGCGCCAGCAGTTCAAGGGGGACAGGTGACGAAAAACTGTTTTTT.

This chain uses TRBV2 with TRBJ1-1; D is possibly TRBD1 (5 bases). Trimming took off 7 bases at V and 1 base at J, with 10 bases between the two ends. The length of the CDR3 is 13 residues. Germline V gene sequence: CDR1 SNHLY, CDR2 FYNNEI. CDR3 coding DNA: TGTGCCAGCATATGGGGGGGGAACACTGAAGCTTTCTTT. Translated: CASIWGGNTEAFF.

In DNA, the CDR3 is TGTGCCAGCAGCCCCGGGACTAGCGCCTACAATGAGCAGTTCTTC. This sequence encodes CASSPGTSAYNEQFF. V and J are TRBV14 and TRBJ2-1, with TRBD2 matching 10 bases. The CDR3 sequence is 15 residues long. Germline CDR1 is SGHDN and CDR2 is FVKESK. V lost 4 bases and J lost 2; bases outside the gene matches: 2.

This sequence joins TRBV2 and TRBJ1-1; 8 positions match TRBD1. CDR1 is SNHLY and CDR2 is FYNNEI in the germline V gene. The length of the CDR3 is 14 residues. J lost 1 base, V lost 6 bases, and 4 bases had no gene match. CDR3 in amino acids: CASRNRGGNTEAFF. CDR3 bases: TGTGCCAGCAGAAACAGGGGGGGGAACACTGAAGCTTTCTTT.

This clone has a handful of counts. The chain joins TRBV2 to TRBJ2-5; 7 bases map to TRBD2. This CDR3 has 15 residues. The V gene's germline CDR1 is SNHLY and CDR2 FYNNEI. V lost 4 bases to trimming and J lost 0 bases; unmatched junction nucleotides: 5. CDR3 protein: CASSGPSGYQETQYF. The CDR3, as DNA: TGTGCCAGCAGTGGCCCTAGCGGCTACCAAGAGACCCAGTACTTC.

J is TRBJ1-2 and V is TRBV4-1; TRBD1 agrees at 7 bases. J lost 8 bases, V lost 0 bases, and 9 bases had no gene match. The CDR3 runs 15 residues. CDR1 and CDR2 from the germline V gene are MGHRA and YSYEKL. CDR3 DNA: TGCGCCAGCAGCCAAGATCACCGCCAGGGACAGGGCTACACCTTC. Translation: CASSQDHRQGQGYTF.

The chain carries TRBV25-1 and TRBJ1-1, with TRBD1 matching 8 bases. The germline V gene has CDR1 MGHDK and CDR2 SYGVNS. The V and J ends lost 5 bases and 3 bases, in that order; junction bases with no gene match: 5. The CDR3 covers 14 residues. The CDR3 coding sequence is TGTGCCAGCAGTAGGACAGGGACGGACACTGAAGCTTTCTTT. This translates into CASSRTGTDTEAFF.

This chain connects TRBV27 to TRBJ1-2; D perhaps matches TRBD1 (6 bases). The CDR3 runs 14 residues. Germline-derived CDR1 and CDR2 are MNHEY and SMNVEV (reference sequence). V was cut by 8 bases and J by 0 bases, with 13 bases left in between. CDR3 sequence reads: CASRRTVSNYGYTF. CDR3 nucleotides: TGTGCCAGCCGCAGGACAGTATCTAACTATGGCTACACCTTC.

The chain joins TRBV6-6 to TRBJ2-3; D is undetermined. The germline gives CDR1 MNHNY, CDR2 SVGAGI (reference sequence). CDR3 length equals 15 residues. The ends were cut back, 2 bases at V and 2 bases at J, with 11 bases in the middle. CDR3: CASSYLDASTDTQYF. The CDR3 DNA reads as TGTGCCAGCAGTTACCTAGACGCCTCCACAGATACGCAGTATTTT.

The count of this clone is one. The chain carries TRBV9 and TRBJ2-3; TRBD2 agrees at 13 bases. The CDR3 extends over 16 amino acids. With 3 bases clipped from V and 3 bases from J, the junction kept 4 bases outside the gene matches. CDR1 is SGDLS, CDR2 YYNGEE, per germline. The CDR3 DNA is TGTGCCAGCAGCGCCGGACTAGCGGGGGTAACAGATACGCAGTATTTT. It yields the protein CASSAGLAGVTDTQYF.

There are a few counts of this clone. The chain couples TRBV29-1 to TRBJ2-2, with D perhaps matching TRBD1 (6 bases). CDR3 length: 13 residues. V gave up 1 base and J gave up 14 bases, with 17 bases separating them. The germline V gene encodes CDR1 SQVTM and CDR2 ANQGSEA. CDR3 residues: CSVEGDWQGKLFF. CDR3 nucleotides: TGCAGCGTTGAAGGCGATTGGCAGGGGAAACTGTTTTTT.